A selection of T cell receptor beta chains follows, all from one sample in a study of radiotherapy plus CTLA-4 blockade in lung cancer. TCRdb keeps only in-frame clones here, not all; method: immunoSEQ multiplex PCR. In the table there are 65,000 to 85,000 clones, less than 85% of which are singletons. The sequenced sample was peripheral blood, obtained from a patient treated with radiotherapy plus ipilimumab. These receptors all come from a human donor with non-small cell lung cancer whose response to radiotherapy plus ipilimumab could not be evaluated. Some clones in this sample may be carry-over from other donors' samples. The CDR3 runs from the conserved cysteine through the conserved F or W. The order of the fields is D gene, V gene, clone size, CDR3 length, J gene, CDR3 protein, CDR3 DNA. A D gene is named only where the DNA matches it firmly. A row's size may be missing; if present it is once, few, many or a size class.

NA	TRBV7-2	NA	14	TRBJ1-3	CASSLQVQGNTIYF	TGTGCCAGCAGCTTACAAGTCCAGGGAAACACCATATATTTT
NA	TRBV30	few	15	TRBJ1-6	CAWIFSGGNNSPLHF	TGTGCCTGGATTTTCTCGGGTGGCAATAATTCCCCCCTCCACTTT
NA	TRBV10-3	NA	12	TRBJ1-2	CAISASTGQASF	TGTGCCATCAGTGCGTCGACAGGCCAGGCAAGCTTC
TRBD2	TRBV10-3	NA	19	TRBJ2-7	CAISERGTSGGPIRYEQYF	TGTGCCATCAGTGAGCGGGGGACTAGCGGGGGCCCTATACGCTACGAGCAGTACTTC
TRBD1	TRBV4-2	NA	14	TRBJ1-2	CASSTGGDNYGYTF	TGTGCCAGCAGTACAGGGGGCGATAACTATGGCTACACCTTC
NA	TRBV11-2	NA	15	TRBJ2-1	CASSLGQGSYNEQFF	TGTGCCAGCAGCTTAGGGCAGGGATCCTACAATGAGCAGTTCTTC
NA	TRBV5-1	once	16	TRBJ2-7	CASSLESLRSSYEQYF	TGCGCCAGCAGCTTGGAAAGTCTGAGGAGCTCCTACGAGCAGTACTTC
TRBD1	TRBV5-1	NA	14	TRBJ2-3	CASSSGQGADTQYF	TGCGCCAGCAGCTCGGGACAGGGGGCAGATACGCAGTATTTT
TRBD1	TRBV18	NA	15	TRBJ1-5	CASSPQGASNQPQHF	TGTGCCAGCTCGCCACAGGGGGCAAGCAATCAGCCCCAGCATTTT
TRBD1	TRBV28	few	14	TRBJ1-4	CASSQTGGTEKLFF	TGTGCCAGCAGCCAGACAGGGGGTACTGAAAAACTGTTTTTT
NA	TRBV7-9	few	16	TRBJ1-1	CASSRTLGLGNTEAFF	TGTGCCAGCAGCCGCACCCTGGGACTAGGGAACACTGAAGCTTTCTTT
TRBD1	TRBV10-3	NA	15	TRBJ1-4	CAISAQGQANEKLFF	TGTGCCATCAGTGCCCAGGGACAGGCTAATGAAAAACTGTTTTTT
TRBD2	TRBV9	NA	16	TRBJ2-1	CASSVGGSGSYNEQFF	TGTGCCAGCAGCGTAGGAGGTAGCGGGTCCTACAATGAGCAGTTCTTC
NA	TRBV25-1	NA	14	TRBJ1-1	CASSQTRAVTEAFF	TGTGCCAGCAGTCAAACCAGGGCGGTCACTGAAGCTTTCTTT
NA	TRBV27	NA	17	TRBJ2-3	CASSPTVVGGLTDTQYF	TGTGCCAGCAGTCCTACCGTTGTGGGGGGACTCACAGATACGCAGTATTTT
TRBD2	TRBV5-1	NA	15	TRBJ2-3	CASSGGLGSTDTQYF	TGCGCCAGCAGCGGTGGACTAGGTAGCACAGATACGCAGTATTTT
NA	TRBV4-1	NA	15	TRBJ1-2	CASSQEGETGYGYTF	TGCGCCAGCAGCCAAGAGGGCGAAACTGGATATGGCTACACCTTC
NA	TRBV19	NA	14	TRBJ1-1	CASSFRGLVTEAFF	TGTGCCAGTAGCTTCAGGGGTTTAGTCACTGAAGCTTTCTTT
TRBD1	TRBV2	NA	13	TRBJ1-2	CASGSGTGGLYTF	TGTGCCAGCGGCTCGGGGACAGGGGGACTCTACACCTTC
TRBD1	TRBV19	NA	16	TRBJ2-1	CASSLGDRGYYNEQFF	TGTGCCAGTAGTCTCGGGGACAGGGGGTATTACAATGAGCAGTTCTTC
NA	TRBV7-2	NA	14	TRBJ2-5	CASSPGPGVWTQYF	TGTGCCAGCAGCCCCGGACCGGGAGTTTGGACCCAGTACTTC
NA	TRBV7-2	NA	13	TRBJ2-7	CASSDSYLWAQYF	TGTGCCAGCAGTGATAGTTACCTGTGGGCGCAGTACTTC
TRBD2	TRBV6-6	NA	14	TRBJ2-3	CATNFAGGTDTQYF	TGTGCCACTAACTTTGCGGGGGGCACAGATACGCAGTATTTT
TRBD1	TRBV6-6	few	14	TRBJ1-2	CASSNPGQGYGYTF	TGTGCCAGCAGTAACCCTGGACAGGGGTATGGCTACACCTTC
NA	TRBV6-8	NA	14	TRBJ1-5	CASSLQGFFQPQHF	TGTGCCAGCAGCCTACAGGGATTCTTCCAGCCCCAGCATTTT
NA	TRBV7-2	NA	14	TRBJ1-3	CASSSGGARNTIYF	TGTGCCAGCAGCTCCGGTGGGGCTCGAAACACCATATATTTT
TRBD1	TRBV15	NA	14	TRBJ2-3	CATSSGGQPDTQYF	TGTGCCACCAGCAGTGGGGGACAGCCAGATACGCAGTATTTT
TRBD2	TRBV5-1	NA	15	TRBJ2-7	CASSSPSGGAYEQYF	TGCGCCAGCAGCTCGCCCAGCGGGGGGGCCTACGAGCAGTACTTC
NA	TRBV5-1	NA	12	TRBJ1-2	CASSLLDYGYTF	TGCGCCAGCAGCTTGTTAGACTATGGCTACACCTTC
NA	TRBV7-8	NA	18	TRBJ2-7	CASSLAPSWDTISYEQYF	TGTGCCAGCAGCTTAGCGCCGTCTTGGGACACTATCTCCTACGAGCAGTACTTC
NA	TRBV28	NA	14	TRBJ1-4	CASSKGGPSEKLFF	TGTGCCAGCAGTAAGGGGGGGCCGTCTGAAAAACTGTTTTTT
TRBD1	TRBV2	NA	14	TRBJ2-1	CASVRGPSGDEQFF	TGTGCCAGCGTGAGGGGGCCCAGTGGCGATGAGCAGTTCTTC
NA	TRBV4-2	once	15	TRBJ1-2	CASSQDEQPIYGYTF	TGTGCCAGCAGCCAAGATGAACAGCCTATCTATGGCTACACCTTC
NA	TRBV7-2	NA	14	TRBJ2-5	CASSVYGVQETQYF	TGTGCCAGCAGCGTATACGGGGTACAAGAGACCCAGTACTTC
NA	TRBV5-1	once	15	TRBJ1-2	CASTPDPGGYYGYTF	TGCGCCAGCACCCCCGACCCCGGGGGGTACTATGGCTACACCTTC
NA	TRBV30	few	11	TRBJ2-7	CAWTEGTEQYF	TGTGCCTGGACGGAGGGGACCGAGCAGTACTTC
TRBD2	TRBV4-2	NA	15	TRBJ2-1	CASSQDSGLYNEQFF	TGTGCCAGCAGCCAAGATAGCGGGCTTTACAATGAGCAGTTCTTC
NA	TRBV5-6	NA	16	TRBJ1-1	CASSLGGGRGETEAFF	TGTGCCAGCAGCTTGGGGGGGGGCAGGGGTGAGACTGAAGCTTTCTTT
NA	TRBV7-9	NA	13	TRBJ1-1	CASSPFATTEAFF	TGTGCCAGCAGCCCTTTTGCCACAACTGAAGCTTTCTTT
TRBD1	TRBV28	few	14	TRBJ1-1	CASSSWDSRTEAFF	TGTGCCAGCAGTTCCTGGGACAGTCGCACTGAAGCTTTCTTT
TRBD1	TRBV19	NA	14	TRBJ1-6	CASSIRGRDSPLHF	TGTGCCAGTAGTATCAGGGGGCGGGATTCACCCCTCCACTTT
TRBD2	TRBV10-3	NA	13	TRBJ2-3	CAIRGSAGDTQYF	TGTGCCATCCGCGGGTCAGCGGGGGATACGCAGTATTTT
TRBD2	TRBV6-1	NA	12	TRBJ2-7	CASSGGGYEQYF	TGTGCCAGCAGCGGGGGGGGTTACGAGCAGTACTTC
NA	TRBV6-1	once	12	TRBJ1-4	CASSVRDEKLFF	TGTGCCAGCAGTGTGCGAGATGAAAAACTGTTTTTT
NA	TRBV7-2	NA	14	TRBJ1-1	CASKLQGFNTEAFF	TGTGCCAGCAAACTACAGGGATTTAACACTGAAGCTTTCTTT